The 27 T cell receptor beta chains below all came from one sample that was sequenced in a study of blood T cell repertoires in COVID-19. The table came from immunoSEQ multiplex PCR; TCRdb's copy has only in-frame clones and leaves some out. The sample yields approximately 270,000 clones, roughly nine tenths seen once. Sequenced: PBMCs or T cells enriched from blood (not recorded which). These TCRs come from a human donor in a cohort exposed to, infected with or recovered from COVID-19 (not recorded which). The donor label of this sample is uncertain.

This clone has only one observation. The germline gene is not matched at one end of the junction; a read error may be the cause. The chain recombines TRBV6-6 with TRBJ2-7; 13 nucleotides agree with TRBD2. Germline CDR1 is MNHNY and CDR2 is SVGAGI (reference sequence). The CDR3 is 13 amino acids. CDR3 protein: CASSYSTSGGSSF. DNA of the CDR3: TGTGCCAGCAGTTACTCGACTAGCGGGGGGTCTAGCTTC.

The chain couples TRBV25-1 to TRBJ1-4; TRBD1 aligns across 7 bases. The CDR3 is made up of 15 amino acids. V lost 6 bases to trimming and J lost 6 bases; unmatched junction nucleotides: 10. Germline V lookup: CDR1 MGHDK, CDR2 SYGVNS. CDR3 nucleotides: TGTGCCAGCAGCAACCCGACAGGGTGGGATGAAAAACTGTTTTTT. It codes for CASSNPTGWDEKLFF.

The V and J genes are TRBV19 and TRBJ1-4; 7 nucleotides align to TRBD1. Per germline, CDR1 LNHDA and CDR2 SQIVND (reference sequence). The CDR3 is 14 amino acids. V shed 3 bases, J shed 6 bases, and the junction held 4 bases outside the gene matches. The CDR3 loop is CASSMTGWDEKLFF. Here the CDR3 DNA reads TGTGCCAGTAGTATGACAGGGTGGGATGAAAAACTGTTTTTT.

The chain is built from TRBV20-1 and TRBJ2-1; D possibly corresponds to TRBD1 (5 bases). Trimming shortened V by 6 bases and J by 6 bases, and 9 bases separated the two germline ends. The CDR3 totals 11 residues. Looked up from germline, CDR1 is DFQATT and CDR2 is SNEGSKA (reference sequence). The chain's CDR3 is CSAGTGNEQFF. CDR3 sequence (DNA): TGCAGTGCCGGTACAGGCAATGAGCAGTTCTTC.

This chain uses TRBV18 with TRBJ2-5; D possibly corresponds to TRBD1 (6 bases). The CDR3 contains 13 residues. Germline values: CDR1 KGHSH, CDR2 LQKENI. V dropped 6 bases and J dropped 7 bases, with 15 bases sitting between them. DNA of the CDR3: TGTGCCAGCTCCCCGACAGGTACGGGGACCCAGTACTTC. Translated, it gives CASSPTGTGTQYF.

The chain is built from TRBV5-1 and TRBJ2-7, with 8 bases lining up with TRBD2. V shed 1 base and J 5 bases; nucleotides not matched to a gene: 8. The CDR3 runs to 15 residues. Germline V gives CDR1 SGHRS, CDR2 YFSETQ. CDR3 amino acids: CASSLRAGGVDEQYF. In nucleotides, the CDR3 is TGCGCCAGCAGCTTGAGGGCGGGGGGCGTGGACGAGCAGTACTTC.

The chain couples TRBV10-3 to TRBJ2-7; maybe TRBD1 (5 bases). Germline lookup yields CDR1 ENHRY and CDR2 SYGVKD. V was cut by 8 bases and J by 3 bases, with 14 bases left in between. The CDR3 spans 13 residues. This chain's CDR3 is CAIYSDTLYEQYF. As DNA, the CDR3 is TGTGCCATCTACTCGGACACCCTCTACGAGCAGTACTTC.

This clone was recorded once. Here the CDR3 DNA reads TGTGCCAGCAGCTTGGAGCCCACAGGGCGGAACACTGAAGCTTTCTTT. Translated: CASSLEPTGRNTEAFF. V and J are TRBV5-4 and TRBJ1-1; D is possibly TRBD1 (6 bases). Trimming took off 0 bases at V and 1 base at J, with 13 bases between the two ends. From germline, CDR1 is SGHNT and CDR2 YYREEE (reference sequence). The CDR3 length is 16 residues. The complete variable domain, with remaining parts taken from reference TRBV5-4 and TRBJ1-1, reads ETGVTQSPTHLIKTRGQQVTLRCSSQSGHNTVSWYQQALGQGPQFIFQYYREEENGRGNFPPRFSGLQFPNYSSELNVNALELDDSALYLCASSLEPTGRNTEAFFGQGTRLTVV.

The rearrangement uses TRBV15 and TRBJ2-5; 7 bases agree with TRBD1. The CDR3 is made up of 14 amino acids. The trim removed 1 base at V and 3 bases at J, leaving 2 bases unmatched. Germline V gene data show CDR1 as LNHNV and CDR2 as YYDKDF (reference sequence). This CDR3 is CATSRGDREETQYF. DNA of the CDR3: TGTGCCACCAGCAGAGGGGACAGAGAAGAGACCCAGTACTTC.

The chain couples TRBV12-3 or TRBV12-4 to TRBJ1-1; D is perhaps TRBD1 (5 bases). V dropped 5 bases and J dropped 8 bases, with 15 bases sitting between them. The length of the CDR3 is 13 residues. The CDR3: CASSPGWVQEAFF. CDR3 DNA: TGTGCCAGCAGTCCAGGGTGGGTCCAAGAAGCTTTCTTT.

CDR3 region: CASSPRQGVIQPQHF. The DNA for the CDR3 is TGTGCCAGCAGCCCCCGACAGGGGGTTATTCAGCCCCAGCATTTT. This chain connects TRBV6-6 to TRBJ1-5; TRBD1 aligns across 9 bases. The V gene end was trimmed by 6 bases and the J gene end by 6 bases; junction bases not matched to a gene: 9. CDR1 and CDR2 from the germline V gene are MNHNY and SVGAGI (reference sequence). This CDR3 spans 15 amino acids.

The chain recombines TRBV24-1 with TRBJ1-1; unclear D gene. Germline CDR1 and CDR2: KGHDR and SFDVKD. The length of the CDR3 is 13 residues. V was cut by 0 bases and J by 6 bases, with 7 bases left in between. In DNA form, the CDR3 reads TGTGCCACCAGTGATTTGCGCGACTCTGAAGCTTTCTTT. Translated, it gives CATSDLRDSEAFF.

Note on this clone: Other DNA sequences within the sample encode an identical CDR3. The rearrangement links TRBV30 to TRBJ2-7, with D uncertain. Germline CDR1 is GTSNPN and CDR2 is SVGIG (reference sequence). CDR3 size: 12 residues. The ends were cut back, 1 base at V and 0 bases at J, with 4 bases in the middle. The CDR3 DNA follows: TGTGCCTGGAGTGCGGGCTCCTACGAGCAGTACTTC. Protein sequence: CAWSAGSYEQYF. The whole variable domain, remainder taken from reference TRBV30 and TRBJ2-7, is SQTIHQWPATLVQPVGSPLSLECTVEGTSNPNLYWYRQAAGRGLQLLFYSVGIGQISSEVPQNLSASRPQDRQFILSSKKLLLSDSGFYLCAWSAGSYEQYFGPGTRLTVT.

The V call is TRBV7-2, the J call TRBJ2-1; D might be TRBD2 (6 bases). Germline CDR1 SGHTA, CDR2 FQGNSA. The CDR3 length is 14 residues. V gave up 4 bases and J gave up 11 bases, with 18 bases separating them. The CDR3 protein is CASSYLPAGRQQFF. CDR3 DNA: TGTGCCAGCAGCTATCTACCTGCGGGGCGCCAGCAGTTCTTC. The full variable domain, completed using reference TRBV7-2 and TRBJ2-1, is GAGVSQSPSNKVTEKGKDVELRCDPISGHTALYWYRQSLGQGLEFLIYFQGNSAPDKSGLPSDRFSAERTGGSVSTLTIQRTQQEDSAVYLCASSYLPAGRQQFFGPGTRLTVL.

V usage is TRBV4-1 and J usage is TRBJ1-3, with a weak D call TRBD1 (5 bases). V shed 11 bases and J shed 4 bases, with 18 bases lying between them. In germline, CDR1 is MGHRA, CDR2 YSYEKL. The CDR3 has 14 residues. This chain's CDR3 is CAAAQGFSGNTIYF. The CDR3 nucleotides are TGCGCCGCGGCTCAGGGTTTTTCGGGAAACACCATATATTTT.

The chain combines TRBV6-1 with TRBJ1-5; unclear D gene. The germline V gene encodes CDR1 MNHNS and CDR2 SASEGT. V lost 2 bases to trimming and J lost 0 bases, with 17 bases between them. The CDR3 contains 18 residues. The CDR3 DNA reads as TGTGCCAGCAGTGAATTGGTCTTATCCAGTGGTAGCAATCAGCCCCAGCATTTT. Translated: CASSELVLSSGSNQPQHF.

V gene TRBV2 combines with J gene TRBJ1-6; TRBD1 agrees at 12 bases. The V gene end was trimmed by 5 bases and the J gene end by 7 bases; junction bases not matched to a gene: 9. Germline V gene sequence: CDR1 SNHLY, CDR2 FYNNEI. The CDR3 consists of 17 residues. The CDR3 sequence is CASSTVPGQGANSPLHF. The CDR3 bases are TGTGCCAGCAGTACCGTCCCGGGACAGGGGGCGAATTCACCCCTCCACTTT.

The gene calls are TRBV5-8 and TRBJ2-7, with 13 bases lining up with TRBD2. Trimming cost V 4 bases and J 0 bases; bases outside gene matches: 10. The CDR3 loop spans 18 amino acids. Germline V CDR1 and CDR2: SGHTS, YDEGEE. CDR3 sequence: CASSVTGTSGESSYEQYF. CDR3 sequence (DNA): TGTGCCAGCAGCGTAACCGGGACTAGCGGGGAGAGCTCCTACGAGCAGTACTTC.

CDR3 DNA sequence: TGTGCCAGCAGTTACCCCCGGAACACCGGGGAGCTGTTTTTT. Translated: CASSYPRNTGELFF. The rearrangement joins TRBV6-2 or TRBV6-3 to TRBJ2-2; D is ambiguous. This CDR3 contains 14 residues. Per the germline V gene, CDR1 is MNHEY and CDR2 is SVGEGT. Trimming removed 2 bases at V and 1 base at J, with 5 bases between.

The chain links TRBV5-4 to TRBJ2-7; TRBD2 agrees at 8 bases. V was pared by 4 bases and J by 7 bases, with 1 base of the junction left unmatched. This CDR3 has 11 amino acids. The V gene's germline CDR1 is SGHNT and CDR2 YYREEE (reference sequence). The CDR3 sequence is CASSVAGEQYF. CDR3 sequence (DNA): TGTGCCAGCAGCGTAGCGGGGGAGCAGTACTTC.

On this clone: The sample holds other DNA sequences that translate to the same CDR3. The genes are TRBV7-9 and TRBJ1-1, with D perhaps matching TRBD1 (5 bases). The CDR3 spans 12 residues. V was pared by 5 bases and J by 4 bases, with 8 bases between. The V gene's germline CDR1 is SEHNR and CDR2 FQNEAQ (reference sequence). Here the CDR3 reads CASSQGGTEAFF. The CDR3 DNA sequence: TGTGCCAGCAGCCAGGGAGGCACTGAAGCTTTCTTT.

This chain links TRBV5-3 with TRBJ1-2; TRBD1 agrees at 7 bases. TRBV5-3 carries the ORF label, with uncertain function. The CDR3 length is 14 residues. The trim removed 4 bases at V and 8 bases at J, leaving 11 bases unmatched. For the CDR3, the DNA is TGTGCCAGAAGCCCTGAGACAGGGTTGAGGGGCTACACCTTC. Protein sequence: CARSPETGLRGYTF.

The rearrangement joins TRBV21-1 to TRBJ2-2; the table gives TRBD1 as D, unverified against the DNA. TRBV21-1 is listed as a pseudogene. This CDR3 region has 17 residues. The CDR3 DNA reads TGTGCCAGCAGCAAATTCGGACAGACATTGAACACCGGGGAGCTGTTTTTT. Amino acid sequence: CASSKFGQTLNTGELFF.

The gene calls are TRBV29-1 and TRBJ2-1; 13 bases match TRBD2. The CDR3 spans 14 residues. V shed 6 bases, J shed 7 bases, and the junction held 6 bases outside the gene matches. Per the germline V gene, CDR1 is SQVTM and CDR2 is ANQGSEA. Here the CDR3 reads CSVWTSGGGNEQFF. CDR3 DNA: TGCAGCGTCTGGACTAGCGGGGGAGGGAATGAGCAGTTCTTC.

V is TRBV3-1 (or the pseudogene TRBV3-2) and J is TRBJ2-5; 9 nucleotides agree with TRBD1. V lost 4 bases to trimming and J lost 4 bases; unmatched junction nucleotides: 7. Germline loops: CDR1 LGHDT, CDR2 YNNKEL (reference sequence). This CDR3 contains 15 residues. CDR3 loop: CASSLGQGRIETQYF. The CDR3 coding sequence is TGTGCCAGCAGCCTGGGACAGGGCAGGATAGAGACCCAGTACTTC.

The chain uses TRBV6-5 and TRBJ1-1; 8 positions agree with TRBD1. CDR1 and CDR2 (germline): MNHEY, SVGAGI. The junction had 5 bases not matched to a gene; V was cut back by 6 bases and J by 5 bases. The CDR3 is 13 residues long. This chain's CDR3 is CASSFGQGTEAFF. The CDR3 nucleotides read TGTGCCAGCAGCTTTGGACAGGGTACTGAAGCTTTCTTT.

This clone came up once. The chain uses TRBV19 and TRBJ2-2, with TRBD1 identical over 10 bases. CDR3 size: 16 residues. Losses at the gene ends were 5 bases for V and 4 bases for J; bases not matched to a gene: 7. Germline V gene lookup returns CDR1 LNHDA and CDR2 SQIVND (reference sequence). The CDR3 is CASSPRTGGPTGELFF. The DNA for the CDR3 is TGTGCCAGTAGTCCCCGGACAGGGGGGCCCACCGGGGAGCTGTTTTTT.